Presented here are 2 T cell receptor beta chains from one specimen sequenced in a study of CD8+ T cells in alopecia areata. Regarding treatment: oral pan-JAK inhibitor, 5-10 mg twice daily. Researchers gathered lesional scalp punch biopsies and peripheral blood from patients with alopecia areata. cDNA serving as the sequencing template came from extracted, reverse transcribed RNA. This table comes from immunoSEQ multiplex PCR, and its TCRdb copy is limited to in-frame clones, with some not included. The table has 15,000 to 20,000 clones, approximately 59% seen once. The source material was skin, sampled at week 4, from a patient treated with tofacitinib. The source is a human donor with alopecia areata.

In this sample, this clone turned up a few times. The CDR3, as DNA: TGTGCCAGCTCACCACCGGGCTTTAGTGTCCCGCCCCTCCACTTT. It specifies CASSPPGFSVPPLHF. The chain joins TRBV18 to TRBJ1-6; no clear D gene. Germline V CDR1 and CDR2: KGHSH, LQKENI. This CDR3 is built from 15 residues. Trimming took off 0 bases at V and 13 bases at J, with 16 bases between the two ends. Together with reference TRBV18 and TRBJ1-6, the CDR3 gives the full variable domain: NAGVMQNPRHLVRRRGQEARLRCSPMKGHSHVYWYRQLPEEGLKFMVYLQKENIIDESGMPKERFSAEFPKEGPSILRIQQVVRGDSAAYFCASSPPGFSVPPLHFGNGTRLTVT.

This chain uses TRBV6-1 with TRBJ1-6; D perhaps matches TRBD1 (5 bases). Trimming cost V 4 bases and J 5 bases, with 12 bases left between them. The germline CDR1 and CDR2 sequences are MNHNS and SASEGT. CDR3 length equals 15 residues. Written as DNA, the CDR3 is TGTGCCAGCAGTGTCAGGGAGACGGATAATTCACCCCTCCACTTT. It yields the protein CASSVRETDNSPLHF.